The clone carrying this T cell receptor (beta chain) turned up a few times. Its cognate antigen is unknown. This sample was included in a study of blood T cells in healthy people across ages. Study-level points and caveats: Unknown donor CMV status possibly confounded expanded clonotype changes. Older individuals had lower TCR beta diversity per million T cells (the decline was roughly linear). A strong correlation was found between TCR beta diversity and the percentage of naive T cells.

Combining a sample-barcoded 5' primer with a J-beta primer mix, a second PCR ran for roughly 6 to 12 cycles. TCRdb redid the calling of the 5' RACE reads with MiXCR, one entry per CDR3 protein. The table includes 1.5 million to 2 million distinct CDR3 sequences, about 39% detected once. Caucasian, healthy and from Russia, the donors were aged between roughly 6 and 95. The germline V gene has CDR1 MNHEY and CDR2 SVGAGI. V dropped 1 base and J dropped 6 bases, with 10 bases sitting between them. There are 13 residues in the CDR3. Sequenced: blood. This TCR came from a human donor in good health. The V and J genes are TRBV6-5 and TRBJ2-7; D unresolved. The CDR3: CASSYCPLCEQYF. Written as DNA, the CDR3 is TGTGCCAGCAGTTACTGTCCTTTATGCGAGCAGTACTTC.